The present entry profiles one T cell receptor (beta chain) with its context. The CDR3 contains 15 residues. The V end lost 5 bases, the J end lost 0 bases, and 10 bases lay between the germline ends. The germline CDR1 and CDR2 sequences are LNHDA and SQIVND (reference sequence). As originally analysed: Reference gene primer amplification yielded estimated nucleated cell counts. TCRdb keeps only in-frame clones here, not all; method: immunoSEQ multiplex PCR. That table supplies the V and J calls and clone size; D and trimming were determined from the DNA. The table lists about 170,000 clones, around 81% of them singletons, with less than 3% in the top ten. This sample was included in a study of blood T cell repertoires in COVID-19.

The TCR was taken from a human donor with acute or convalescent COVID-19. The donor label of this sample is uncertain. The sequencing sample was made of peripheral blood. The gene calls are TRBV19 and TRBJ1-4; a possible D gene is TRBD1 (6 bases). For the CDR3, the DNA is TGTGCCAGTAGTCAGGGGCCTGCAACTAATGAAAAACTGTTTTTT. Protein: CASSQGPATNEKLFF.